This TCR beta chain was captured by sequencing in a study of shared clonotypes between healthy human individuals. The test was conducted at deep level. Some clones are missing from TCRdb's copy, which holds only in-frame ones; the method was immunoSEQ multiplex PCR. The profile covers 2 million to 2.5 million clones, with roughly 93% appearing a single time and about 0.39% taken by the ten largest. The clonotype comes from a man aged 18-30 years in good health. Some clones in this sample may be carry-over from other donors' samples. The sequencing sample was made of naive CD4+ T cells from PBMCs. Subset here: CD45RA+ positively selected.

DNA for the CDR3: TGTGCCAGTAGCCCCGGACAGGTAGTCCGCTACACCTTC. Translation: CASSPGQVVRYTF. V gene TRBV19 combines with J gene TRBJ1-2, with 7 bases aligning to TRBD1. This CDR3 is 13 amino acids long. Germline values: CDR1 LNHDA, CDR2 SQIVND (reference sequence). V lost 6 bases and J lost 9; bases outside the gene matches: 10.